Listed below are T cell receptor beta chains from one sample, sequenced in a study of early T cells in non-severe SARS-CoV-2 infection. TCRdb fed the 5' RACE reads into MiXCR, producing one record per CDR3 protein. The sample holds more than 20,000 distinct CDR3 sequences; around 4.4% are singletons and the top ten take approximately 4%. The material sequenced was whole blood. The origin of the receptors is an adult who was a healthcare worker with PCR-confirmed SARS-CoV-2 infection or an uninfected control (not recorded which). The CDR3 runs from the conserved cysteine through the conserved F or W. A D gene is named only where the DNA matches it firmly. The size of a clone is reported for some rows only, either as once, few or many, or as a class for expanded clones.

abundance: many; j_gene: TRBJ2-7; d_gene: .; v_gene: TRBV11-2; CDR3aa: CASSRGGGNYEQYF; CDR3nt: TGTGCCAGCAGCCGCGGAGGCGGGAACTACGAGCAGTACTTC
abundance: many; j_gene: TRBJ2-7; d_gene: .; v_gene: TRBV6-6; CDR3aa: CASSYSNALSDEQYF; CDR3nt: TGTGCCAGCAGTTACTCGAATGCCTTAAGCGACGAGCAGTACTTC
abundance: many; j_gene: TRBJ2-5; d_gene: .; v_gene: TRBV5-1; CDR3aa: CASSFVGLGEETQYF; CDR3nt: TGCGCCAGCAGCTTCGTCGGTTTGGGAGAGGAGACCCAGTACTTC
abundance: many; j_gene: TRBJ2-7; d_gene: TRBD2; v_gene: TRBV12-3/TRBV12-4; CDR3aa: CASTLAGPSYEQYF; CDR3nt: TGTGCCAGCACCTTAGCGGGTCCTAGCTACGAGCAGTACTTC
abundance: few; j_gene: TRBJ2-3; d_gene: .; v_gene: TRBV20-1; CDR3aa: CSARRSAATDTQYF; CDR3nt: TGCAGTGCTAGAAGATCGGCAGCCACAGATACGCAGTATTTT
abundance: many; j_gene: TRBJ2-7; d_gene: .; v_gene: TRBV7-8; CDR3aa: CASSLNSYEQYF; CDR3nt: TGTGCCAGCAGCTTAAACTCCTACGAGCAGTACTTC
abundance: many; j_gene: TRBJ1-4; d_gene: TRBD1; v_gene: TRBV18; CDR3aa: CASSPRQGYEKLFF; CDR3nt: TGTGCCAGCTCACCTCGACAGGGCTATGAAAAACTGTTTTTT
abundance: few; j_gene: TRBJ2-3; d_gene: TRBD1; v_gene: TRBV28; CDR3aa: CASTPRGKGTDTQYF; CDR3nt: TGTGCCAGCACCCCCAGGGGGAAGGGGACAGATACGCAGTATTTT
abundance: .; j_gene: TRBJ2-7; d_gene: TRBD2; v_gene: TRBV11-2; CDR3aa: CASSLGLAGSGEQYF; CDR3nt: TGTGCCAGCAGCTTAGGACTAGCGGGAAGTGGCGAGCAGTACTTC
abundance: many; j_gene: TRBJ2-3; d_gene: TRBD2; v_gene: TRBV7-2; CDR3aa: CASSLLSGGVDTQYF; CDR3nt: TGTGCCAGCAGCTTATTGAGCGGGGGGGTAGATACGCAGTATTTT
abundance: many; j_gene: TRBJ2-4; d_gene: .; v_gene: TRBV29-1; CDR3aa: CSVGGLAKNIQYF; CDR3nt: TGCAGCGTTGGAGGTTTAGCCAAAAACATTCAGTACTTC
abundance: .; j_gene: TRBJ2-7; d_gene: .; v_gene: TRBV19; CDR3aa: CASSIESSLEQYF; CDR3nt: TGTGCCAGTAGTATTGAGTCCTCCTTGGAGCAGTACTTC
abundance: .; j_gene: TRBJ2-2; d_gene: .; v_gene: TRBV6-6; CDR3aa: CASSPIDPRELFF; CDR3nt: TGTGCCAGCAGCCCAATAGACCCCAGGGAGCTGTTTTTT
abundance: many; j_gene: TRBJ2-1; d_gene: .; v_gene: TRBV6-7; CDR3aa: CASSYGEQFF; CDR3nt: TGTGCCAGCAGTTACGGGGAGCAGTTCTTC
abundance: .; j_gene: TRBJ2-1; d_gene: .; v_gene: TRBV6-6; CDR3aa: CASSTGNEQFF; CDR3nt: TGTGCCAGCAGTACGGGGAATGAGCAGTTCTTC
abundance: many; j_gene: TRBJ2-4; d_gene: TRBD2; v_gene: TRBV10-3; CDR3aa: CAISQLAGIGYIQYF; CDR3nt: TGTGCCATCAGCCAACTAGCGGGGATTGGATACATTCAGTACTTC
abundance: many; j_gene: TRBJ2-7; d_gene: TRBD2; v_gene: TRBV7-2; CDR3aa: CASSSGTSGSRSYEQYF; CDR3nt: TGTGCCAGCAGCTCCGGGACTAGCGGGAGTAGGTCCTACGAGCAGTACTTC
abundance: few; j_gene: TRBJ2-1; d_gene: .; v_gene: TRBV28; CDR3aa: CASSRTISYNEQFF; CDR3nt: TGTGCCAGCAGCCGGACTATCTCCTACAATGAGCAGTTCTTC
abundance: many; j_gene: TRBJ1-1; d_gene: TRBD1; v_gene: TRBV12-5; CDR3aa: CASGFRDRGEAFF; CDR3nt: TGTGCTAGTGGTTTTCGGGACAGGGGCGAAGCTTTCTTT
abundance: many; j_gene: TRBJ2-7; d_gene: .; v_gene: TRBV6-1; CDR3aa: CASSGSLGDLVEQYF; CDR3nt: TGTGCCAGCAGTGGGTCCTTGGGGGACTTGGTTGAGCAGTACTTC
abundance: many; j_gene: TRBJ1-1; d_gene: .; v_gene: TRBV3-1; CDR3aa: CASSYLREGTEAFF; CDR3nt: TGTGCCAGCAGCTACCTCAGGGAAGGGACTGAAGCTTTCTTT
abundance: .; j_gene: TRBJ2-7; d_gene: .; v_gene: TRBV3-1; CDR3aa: CASSQELLPGNEQYF; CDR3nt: TGTGCCAGCAGCCAAGAGTTGCTCCCCGGGAACGAGCAGTACTTC
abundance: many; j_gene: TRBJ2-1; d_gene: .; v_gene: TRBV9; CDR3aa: CASSEGYWTGGNNEQFF; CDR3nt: TGTGCCAGCAGCGAGGGGTACTGGACGGGGGGCAACAATGAGCAGTTCTTC
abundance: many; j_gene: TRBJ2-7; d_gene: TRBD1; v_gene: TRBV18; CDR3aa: CASSPGTGQEQYF; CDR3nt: TGTGCCAGCTCACCCGGGACAGGGCAAGAGCAGTACTTC
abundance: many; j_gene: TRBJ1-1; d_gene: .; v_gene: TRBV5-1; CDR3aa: CASSLDVFSEAFF; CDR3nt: TGCGCCAGCAGCCTTGACGTGTTTTCTGAAGCTTTCTTT
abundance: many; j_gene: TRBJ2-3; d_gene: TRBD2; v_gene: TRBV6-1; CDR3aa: CASRLYPGLAGNRKSTDTQYF; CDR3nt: TGTGCCAGCAGACTCTATCCGGGACTAGCGGGGAACCGTAAGAGCACAGATACGCAGTATTTT
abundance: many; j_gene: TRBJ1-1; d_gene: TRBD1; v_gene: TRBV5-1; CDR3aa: CASSFDRVNAFF; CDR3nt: TGCGCCAGCAGCTTTGACAGGGTGAATGCTTTCTTT
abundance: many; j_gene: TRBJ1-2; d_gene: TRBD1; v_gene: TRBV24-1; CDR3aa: CATSVVQGDYGYTF; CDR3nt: TGTGCCACCAGTGTCGTACAGGGGGACTATGGCTACACCTTC
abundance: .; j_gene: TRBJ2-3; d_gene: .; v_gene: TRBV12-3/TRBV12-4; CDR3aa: CASSDFLPHRAVVPDTQYF; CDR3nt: TGTGCCAGCAGCGATTTCTTACCCCACAGGGCCGTGGTGCCAGATACGCAGTATTTT
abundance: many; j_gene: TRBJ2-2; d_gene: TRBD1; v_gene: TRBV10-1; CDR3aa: CASSGNRGGTGELFF; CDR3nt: TGCGCCAGCAGTGGGAACAGGGGCGGAACCGGGGAGCTGTTTTTT
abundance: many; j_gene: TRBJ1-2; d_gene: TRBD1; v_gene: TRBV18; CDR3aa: CASSRGTVDDGYTF; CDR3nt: TGTGCCAGCTCACGAGGGACAGTTGATGATGGCTACACCTTC
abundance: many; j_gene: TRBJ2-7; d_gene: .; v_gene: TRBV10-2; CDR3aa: CASSWTDTYEQYF; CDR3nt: TGCGCCAGCAGTTGGACGGACACCTACGAGCAGTACTTC